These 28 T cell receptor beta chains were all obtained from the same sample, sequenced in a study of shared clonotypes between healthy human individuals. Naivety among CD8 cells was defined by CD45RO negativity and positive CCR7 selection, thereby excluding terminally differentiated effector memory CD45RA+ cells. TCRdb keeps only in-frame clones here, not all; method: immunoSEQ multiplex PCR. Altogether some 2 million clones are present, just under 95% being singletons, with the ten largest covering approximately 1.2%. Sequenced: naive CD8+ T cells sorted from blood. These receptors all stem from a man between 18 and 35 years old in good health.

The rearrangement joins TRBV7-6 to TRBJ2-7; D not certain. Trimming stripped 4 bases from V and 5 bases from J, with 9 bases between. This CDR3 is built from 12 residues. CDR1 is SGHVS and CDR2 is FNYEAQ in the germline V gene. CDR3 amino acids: CASSSAVNEQYF. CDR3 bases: TGTGCCAGCAGCTCCGCTGTCAACGAGCAGTACTTC.

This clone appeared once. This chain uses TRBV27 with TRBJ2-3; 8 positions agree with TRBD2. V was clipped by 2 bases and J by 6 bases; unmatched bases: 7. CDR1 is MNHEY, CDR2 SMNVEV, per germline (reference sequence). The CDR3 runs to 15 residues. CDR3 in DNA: TGTGCCAGCAGTTTAGAACTAGCGGCGTCGGATACGCAGTATTTT. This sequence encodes CASSLELAASDTQYF.

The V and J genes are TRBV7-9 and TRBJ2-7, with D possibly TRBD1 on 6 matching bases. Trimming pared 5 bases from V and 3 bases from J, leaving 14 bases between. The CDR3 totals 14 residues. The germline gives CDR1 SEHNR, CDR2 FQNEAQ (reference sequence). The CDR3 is CASSARDNFYEQYF. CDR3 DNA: TGTGCCAGCAGCGCTCGGGACAACTTCTACGAGCAGTACTTC.

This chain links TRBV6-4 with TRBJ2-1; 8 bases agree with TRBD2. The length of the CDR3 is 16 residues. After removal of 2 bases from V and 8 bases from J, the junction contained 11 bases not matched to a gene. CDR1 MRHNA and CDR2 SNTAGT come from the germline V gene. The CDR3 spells CASSDLPAGAPDEQFF. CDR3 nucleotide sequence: TGTGCCAGCAGTGACCTTCCAGCGGGGGCCCCTGATGAGCAGTTCTTC.

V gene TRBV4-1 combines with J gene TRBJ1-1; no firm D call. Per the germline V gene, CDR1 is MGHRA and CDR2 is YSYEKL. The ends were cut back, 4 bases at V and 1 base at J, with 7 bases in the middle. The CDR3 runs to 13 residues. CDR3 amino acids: CASSRTTNTEAFF. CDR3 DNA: TGCGCCAGCAGCCGGACCACGAACACTGAAGCTTTCTTT.

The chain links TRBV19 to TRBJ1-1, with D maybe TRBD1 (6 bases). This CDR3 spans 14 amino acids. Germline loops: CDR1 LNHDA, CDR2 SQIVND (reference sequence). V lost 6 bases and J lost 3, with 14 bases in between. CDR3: CASRQGAVDTEAFF. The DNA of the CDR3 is TGTGCCAGTAGACAGGGCGCAGTGGACACTGAAGCTTTCTTT. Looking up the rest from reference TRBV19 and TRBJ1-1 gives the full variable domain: DGGITQSPKYLFRKEGQNVTLSCEQNLNHDAMYWYRQDPGQGLRLIYYSQIVNDFQKGDIAEGYSVSREKKESFPLTVTSAQKNPTAFYLCASRQGAVDTEAFFGQGTRLTVV.

Written as DNA, the CDR3 is TGTGCCAGCCATTTGGGTTCAGAGACCCAGTACTTC. Protein sequence: CASHLGSETQYF. The V and J genes are TRBV7-9 and TRBJ2-5; D call uncertain. CDR1 is SEHNR and CDR2 is FQNEAQ in the germline V gene (reference sequence). The CDR3 has 12 amino acids. V lost 8 bases and J lost 4, with 11 bases in between. Full variable domain (missing parts from reference TRBV7-9 and TRBJ2-5): DTGVSQNPRHKITKRGQNVTFRCDPISEHNRLYWYRQTLGQGPEFLTYFQNEAQLEKSRLLSDRFSAERPKGSFSTLEIQRTEQGDSAMYLCASHLGSETQYFGPGTRLLVL.

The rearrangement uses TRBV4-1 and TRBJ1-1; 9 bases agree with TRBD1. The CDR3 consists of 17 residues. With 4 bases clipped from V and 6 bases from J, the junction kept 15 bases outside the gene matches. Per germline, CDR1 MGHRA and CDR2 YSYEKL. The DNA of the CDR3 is TGCGCCAGCAGCCCGGACAGGGGCTCGACTTGGATCTCTGAAGCTTTCTTT. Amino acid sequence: CASSPDRGSTWISEAFF.

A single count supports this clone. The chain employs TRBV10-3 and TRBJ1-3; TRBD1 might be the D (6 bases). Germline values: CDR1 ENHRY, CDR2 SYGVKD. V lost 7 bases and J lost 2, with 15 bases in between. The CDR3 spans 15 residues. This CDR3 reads CAINDGGRTGNTIYF. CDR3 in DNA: TGTGCCATCAATGATGGGGGGCGAACTGGAAACACCATATATTTT.

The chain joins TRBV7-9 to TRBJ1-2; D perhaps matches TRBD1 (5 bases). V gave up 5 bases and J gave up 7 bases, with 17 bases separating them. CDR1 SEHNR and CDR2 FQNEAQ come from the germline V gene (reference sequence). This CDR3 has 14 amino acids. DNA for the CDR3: TGTGCCAGCAGCCCGGGGGGGGGTGCGTTTGGCTACACCTTC. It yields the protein CASSPGGGAFGYTF. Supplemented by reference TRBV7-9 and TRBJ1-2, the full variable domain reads DTGVSQNPRHKITKRGQNVTFRCDPISEHNRLYWYRQTLGQGPEFLTYFQNEAQLEKSRLLSDRFSAERPKGSFSTLEIQRTEQGDSAMYLCASSPGGGAFGYTFGSGTRLTVV.

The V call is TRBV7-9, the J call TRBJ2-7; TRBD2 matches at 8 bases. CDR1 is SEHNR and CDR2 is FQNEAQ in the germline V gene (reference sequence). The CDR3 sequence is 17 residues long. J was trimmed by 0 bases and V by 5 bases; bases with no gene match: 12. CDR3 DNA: TGTGCCAGCAGCCGACCTCCCGGGACTAGTCGCTCCTACGAGCAGTACTTC. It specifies CASSRPPGTSRSYEQYF. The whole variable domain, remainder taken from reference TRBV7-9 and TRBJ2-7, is DTGVSQNPRHKITKRGQNVTFRCDPISEHNRLYWYRQTLGQGPEFLTYFQNEAQLEKSRLLSDRFSAERPKGSFSTLEIQRTEQGDSAMYLCASSRPPGTSRSYEQYFGPGTRLTVT.

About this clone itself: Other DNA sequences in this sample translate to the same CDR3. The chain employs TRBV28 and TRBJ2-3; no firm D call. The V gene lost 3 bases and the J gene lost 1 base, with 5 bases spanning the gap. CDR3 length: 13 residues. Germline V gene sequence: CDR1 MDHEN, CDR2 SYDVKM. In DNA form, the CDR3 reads TGTGCCAGCAGTTTGGCAGGCACAGATACGCAGTATTTT. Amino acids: CASSLAGTDTQYF.

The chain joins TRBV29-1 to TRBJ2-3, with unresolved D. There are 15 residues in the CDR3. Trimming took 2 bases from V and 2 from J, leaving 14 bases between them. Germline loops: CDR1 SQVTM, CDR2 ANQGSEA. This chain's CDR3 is CSVEPQQVATDTQYF. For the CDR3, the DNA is TGCAGCGTTGAACCCCAGCAGGTTGCCACAGATACGCAGTATTTT.

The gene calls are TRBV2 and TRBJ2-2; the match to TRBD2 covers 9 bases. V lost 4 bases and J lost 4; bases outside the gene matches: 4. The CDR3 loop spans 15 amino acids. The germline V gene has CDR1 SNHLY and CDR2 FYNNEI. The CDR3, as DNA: TGTGCCAGCAGTGCGGGACTAGCCCTCACCGGGGAGCTGTTTTTT. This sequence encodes CASSAGLALTGELFF. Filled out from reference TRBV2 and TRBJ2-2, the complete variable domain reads EPEVTQTPSHQVTQMGQEVILRCVPISNHLYFYWYRQILGQKVEFLVSFYNNEISEKSEIFDDQFSVERPDGSNFTLKIRSTKLEDSAMYFCASSAGLALTGELFFGEGSRLTVL.

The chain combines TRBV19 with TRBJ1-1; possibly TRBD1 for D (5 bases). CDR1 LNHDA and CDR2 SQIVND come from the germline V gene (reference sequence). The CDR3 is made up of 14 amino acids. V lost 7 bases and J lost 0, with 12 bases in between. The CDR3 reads CASNLGTVNTEAFF. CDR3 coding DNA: TGTGCCAGTAATCTGGGGACGGTGAACACTGAAGCTTTCTTT.

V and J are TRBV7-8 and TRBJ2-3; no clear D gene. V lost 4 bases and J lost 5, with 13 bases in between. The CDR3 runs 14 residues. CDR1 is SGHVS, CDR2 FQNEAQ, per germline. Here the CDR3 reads CASSSMGIQDTQYF. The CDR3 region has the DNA TGTGCCAGCAGCTCCATGGGCATCCAAGATACGCAGTATTTT. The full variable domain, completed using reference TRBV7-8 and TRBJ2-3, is GAGVSQSPRYKVAKRGQDVALRCDPISGHVSLFWYQQALGQGPEFLTYFQNEAQLDKSGLPSDRFFAERPEGSVSTLKIQRTQQEDSAVYLCASSSMGIQDTQYFGPGTRLTVL.

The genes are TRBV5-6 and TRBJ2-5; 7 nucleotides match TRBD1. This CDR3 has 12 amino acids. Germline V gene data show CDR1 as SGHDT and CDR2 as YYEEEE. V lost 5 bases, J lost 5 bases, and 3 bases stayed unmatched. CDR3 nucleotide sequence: TGTGCCAGCAGTGGACAGGTTGAGACCCAGTACTTC. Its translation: CASSGQVETQYF.

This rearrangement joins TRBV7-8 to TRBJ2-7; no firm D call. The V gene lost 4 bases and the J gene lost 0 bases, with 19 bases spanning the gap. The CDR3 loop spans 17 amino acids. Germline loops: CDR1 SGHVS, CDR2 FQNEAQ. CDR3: CASSSLSGGGSSYEQYF. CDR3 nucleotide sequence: TGTGCCAGCAGCTCCCTCTCGGGTGGCGGCAGCTCCTACGAGCAGTACTTC. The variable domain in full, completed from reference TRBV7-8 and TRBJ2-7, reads GAGVSQSPRYKVAKRGQDVALRCDPISGHVSLFWYQQALGQGPEFLTYFQNEAQLDKSGLPSDRFFAERPEGSVSTLKIQRTQQEDSAVYLCASSSLSGGGSSYEQYFGPGTRLTVT.

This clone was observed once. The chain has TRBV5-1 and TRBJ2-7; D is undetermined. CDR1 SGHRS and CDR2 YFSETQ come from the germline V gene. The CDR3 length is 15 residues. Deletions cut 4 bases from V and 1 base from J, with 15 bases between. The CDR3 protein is CASSLDVPRSYEQYF. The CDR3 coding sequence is TGCGCCAGCAGCCTGGACGTCCCAAGGTCCTACGAGCAGTACTTC.

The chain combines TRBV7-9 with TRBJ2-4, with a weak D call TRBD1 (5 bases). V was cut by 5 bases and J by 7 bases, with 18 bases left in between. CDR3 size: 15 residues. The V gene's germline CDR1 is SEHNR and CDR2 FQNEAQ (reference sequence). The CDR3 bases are TGTGCCAGCAGCCCTGGGGCATACGGATCGAACATTCAGTACTTC. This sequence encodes CASSPGAYGSNIQYF.

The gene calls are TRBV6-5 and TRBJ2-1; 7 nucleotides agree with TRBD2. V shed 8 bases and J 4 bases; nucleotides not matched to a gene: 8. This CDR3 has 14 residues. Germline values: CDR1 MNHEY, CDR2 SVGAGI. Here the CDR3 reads CASRERGLYNEQFF. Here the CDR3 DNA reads TGTGCCAGCCGAGAGCGGGGTCTTTACAATGAGCAGTTCTTC.

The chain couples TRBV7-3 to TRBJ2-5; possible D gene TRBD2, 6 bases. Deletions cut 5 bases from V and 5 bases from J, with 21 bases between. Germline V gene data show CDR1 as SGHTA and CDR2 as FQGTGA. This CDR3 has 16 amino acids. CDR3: CASSPNGGRFQETQYF. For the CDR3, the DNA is TGTGCCAGCAGCCCAAACGGGGGAAGGTTCCAGGAGACCCAGTACTTC.

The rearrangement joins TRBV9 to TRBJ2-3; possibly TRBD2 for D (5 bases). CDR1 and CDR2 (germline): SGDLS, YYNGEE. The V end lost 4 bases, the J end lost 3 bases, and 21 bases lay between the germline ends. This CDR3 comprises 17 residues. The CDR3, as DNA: TGTGCCAGCAGCTCTACCGCGATAGCGCCTGGGACAGATACGCAGTATTTT. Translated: CASSSTAIAPGTDTQYF.

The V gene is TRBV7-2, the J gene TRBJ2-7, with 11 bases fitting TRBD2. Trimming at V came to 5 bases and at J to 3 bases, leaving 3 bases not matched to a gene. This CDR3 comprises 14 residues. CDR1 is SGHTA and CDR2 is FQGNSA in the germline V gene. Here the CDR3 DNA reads TGTGCCAGCAGCCAGGGACTAGCGGTCTACGAGCAGTACTTC. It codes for CASSQGLAVYEQYF.

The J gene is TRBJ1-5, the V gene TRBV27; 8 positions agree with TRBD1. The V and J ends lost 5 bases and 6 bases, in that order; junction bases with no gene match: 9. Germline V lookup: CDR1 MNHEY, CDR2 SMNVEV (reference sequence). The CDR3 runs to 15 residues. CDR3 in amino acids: CASSMNQGAGQPQHF. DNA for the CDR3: TGTGCCAGCAGTATGAATCAGGGGGCGGGTCAGCCCCAGCATTTT.

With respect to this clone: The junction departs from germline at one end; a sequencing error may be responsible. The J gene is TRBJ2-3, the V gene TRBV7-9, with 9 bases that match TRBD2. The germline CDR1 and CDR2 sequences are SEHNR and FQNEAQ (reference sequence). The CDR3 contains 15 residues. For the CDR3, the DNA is TGTGCCAGCGGCTTGGTGACTAGCGGTTCAGATACGCAGTATTTT. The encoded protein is CASGLVTSGSDTQYF.

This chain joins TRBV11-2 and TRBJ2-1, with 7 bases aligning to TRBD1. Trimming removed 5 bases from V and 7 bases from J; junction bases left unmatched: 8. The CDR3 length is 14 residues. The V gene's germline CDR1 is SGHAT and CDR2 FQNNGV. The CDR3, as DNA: TGTGCCAGCAGCCAAGGGGGCTTTGGGAATGAGCAGTTCTTC. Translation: CASSQGGFGNEQFF. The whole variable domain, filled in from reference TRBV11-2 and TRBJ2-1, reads EAGVAQSPRYKIIEKRQSVAFWCNPISGHATLYWYQQILGQGPKLLIQFQNNGVVDDSQLPKDRFSAERLKGVDSTLKIQPAKLEDSAVYLCASSQGGFGNEQFFGPGTRLTVL.

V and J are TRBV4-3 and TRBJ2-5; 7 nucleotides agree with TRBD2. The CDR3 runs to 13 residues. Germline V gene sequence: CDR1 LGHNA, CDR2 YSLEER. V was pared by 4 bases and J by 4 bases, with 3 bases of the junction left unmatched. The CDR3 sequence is CASSRGGVETQYF. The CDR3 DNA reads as TGCGCCAGCAGCCGGGGAGGGGTAGAGACCCAGTACTTC.